These 28 T cell receptor beta chains were all obtained from the same sample, sequenced in a study of CD8+ T cells in alopecia areata. RNA extraction was followed by reverse transcription into cDNA, which acted as the sequencing template. Measured with immunoSEQ multiplex PCR; TCRdb has only the in-frame clones, and not every one. This repertoire shows 250,000 to 350,000 clones, around three fifths found once; its top ten account for 0.9% to 0.95%. Treatment in this sample: oral pan-JAK inhibitor, 5-10 mg twice daily. Here the sequenced sample was CD4+ T cells sorted from blood, taken at roughly week 53, from a patient treated with tofacitinib. All receptors derive from a human donor with alopecia areata.

The V gene is TRBV6-5, the J gene TRBJ2-1, with D possibly being TRBD2 (6 bases). The CDR3 has 13 amino acids. The V and J ends lost 6 bases and 8 bases respectively, with 14 bases between them. Germline V gives CDR1 MNHEY, CDR2 SVGAGI. In DNA, the CDR3 is TGTGCCAGCAGCTGGGCCCAGCGGGATGAGCAGTTCTTC. This gives the protein CASSWAQRDEQFF.

This clone has just one count. CDR3 loop: CAFGRDNSPLHF. The CDR3 nucleotides are TGTGCCTTCGGACGGGATAATTCACCCCTCCACTTT. This chain joins TRBV30 and TRBJ1-6; D gene ambiguous. V lost 7 bases and J lost 5, with 9 bases in between. Germline V lookup: CDR1 GTSNPN, CDR2 SVGIG (reference sequence). The CDR3 runs to 12 residues. The variable domain in full, with the rest retrieved from reference TRBV30 and TRBJ1-6, is SQTIHQWPATLVQPVGSPLSLECTVEGTSNPNLYWYRQAAGRGLQLLFYSVGIGQISSEVPQNLSASRPQDRQFILSSKKLLLSDSGFYLCAFGRDNSPLHFGNGTRLTVT.

The chain is built from TRBV30 and TRBJ2-2, with D maybe TRBD2 (6 bases). The CDR3 is 18 residues long. Germline loops: CDR1 GTSNPN, CDR2 SVGIG (reference sequence). V shed 4 bases and J shed 3 bases, with 24 bases lying between them. The CDR3 DNA reads as TGTGCCTGGATGACTCCCCTGGGACTCAGGAAACACACCGGGGAGCTGTTTTTT. This encodes CAWMTPLGLRKHTGELFF.

The chain combines TRBV4-2 with TRBJ2-7, with 8 nucleotides matching TRBD1. In germline, CDR1 is LGHNA, CDR2 YNFKEQ. V dropped 3 bases and J dropped 3; count of bases not matched to a gene: 7. CDR3 size: 15 residues. The CDR3 region is CASSQGQVLIYEQYF. In DNA form, the CDR3 reads TGTGCCAGCAGCCAGGGACAGGTCCTGATCTACGAGCAGTACTTC.

A note on this clone: Other DNA sequences of this sample code for an identical CDR3. V gene TRBV9 combines with J gene TRBJ2-2; maybe TRBD1 (6 bases). The germline V gene has CDR1 SGDLS and CDR2 YYNGEE. The CDR3 is made up of 14 amino acids. Trimming pared 2 bases from V and 1 base from J, leaving 6 bases between. CDR3 in DNA: TGTGCCAGCAGCGTGACAGGGAACACCGGGGAGCTGTTTTTT. Protein product: CASSVTGNTGELFF. Full variable domain (remainder filled in from reference TRBV9 and TRBJ2-2): DSGVTQTPKHLITATGQRVTLRCSPRSGDLSVYWYQQSLDQGLQFLIQYYNGEERAKGNILERFSAQQFPDLHSELNLSSLELGDSALYFCASSVTGNTGELFFGEGSRLTVL.

The gene calls are TRBV27 and TRBJ1-2; 8 nucleotides line up with TRBD1. This CDR3 contains 12 residues. V shed 10 bases, J shed 4 bases, and the junction held 5 bases outside the gene matches. CDR1 MNHEY and CDR2 SMNVEV come from the germline V gene (reference sequence). CDR3 loop: CATLDRGYGYTF. In DNA form, the CDR3 reads TGTGCCACTTTAGACAGGGGCTATGGCTACACCTTC.

This chain uses TRBV10-3 with TRBJ2-3; possible D gene TRBD1, 5 bases. V was clipped by 8 bases and J by 3 bases, with 12 bases between them. The CDR3 has 13 amino acids. The germline CDR1 and CDR2 sequences are ENHRY and SYGVKD. The CDR3 DNA follows: TGTGCCATCCGAGGCTCAGGGACAGATACGCAGTATTTT. The encoded protein is CAIRGSGTDTQYF.

CDR3 in amino acids: CASSSGTRAFF. The CDR3 coding sequence is TGTGCCAGCAGTTCCGGGACCAGAGCTTTCTTT. The V and J genes are TRBV5-6 and TRBJ1-1; D might be TRBD1 (5 bases). Germline values: CDR1 SGHDT, CDR2 YYEEEE. V was shortened by 5 bases and J by 10 bases, with 12 bases between the two germline ends. The CDR3 has 11 amino acids.

The chain employs TRBV6-1 and TRBJ2-5; 7 bases line up with TRBD1. Germline values: CDR1 MNHNS, CDR2 SASEGT. The CDR3 has 15 amino acids. With 4 bases clipped from V and 1 base from J, the junction kept 6 bases outside the gene matches. The CDR3: CASSAIQGVQETQYF. The CDR3, as DNA: TGTGCCAGCAGTGCCATCCAGGGGGTCCAAGAGACCCAGTACTTC.

V and J are TRBV5-1 and TRBJ2-1; 7 bases match TRBD1. The germline V gene has CDR1 SGHRS and CDR2 YFSETQ. The CDR3 consists of 16 residues. V gave up 4 bases and J gave up 5 bases; unmatched junction bases: 12. The CDR3 nucleotides are TGCGCCAGCAGCCTAAGACAGGGCCATCTAAACAATGAGCAGTTCTTC. Its translation is CASSLRQGHLNNEQFF.

The rearrangement links TRBV30 to TRBJ2-5, with 9 bases fitting TRBD2. Germline CDR1 reads GTSNPN; CDR2 reads SVGIG (reference sequence). CDR3 length: 17 amino acids. V was clipped by 4 bases and J by 3 bases; unmatched bases: 15. Written as DNA, the CDR3 is TGTGCCTGGAACCCCCAGGCGGGGAGACTAGCGGAAGAGACCCAGTACTTC. Encoded protein: CAWNPQAGRLAEETQYF.

Regarding this clone: In the same sample, other DNA sequences code for this CDR3. This rearrangement joins TRBV20-1 to TRBJ1-1; unclear D gene. This CDR3 region has 11 residues. V lost 6 bases to trimming and J lost 0 bases, with 5 bases between them. Germline V gene sequence: CDR1 DFQATT, CDR2 SNEGSKA (reference sequence). CDR3 amino acids: CSARLNTEAFF. CDR3 DNA sequence: TGCAGTGCCCGGTTGAACACTGAAGCTTTCTTT.

The chain couples TRBV6-5 to TRBJ2-3; D remains ambiguous. CDR1 is MNHEY, CDR2 SVGAGI, per germline. The CDR3 spans 14 residues. Deletions cut 6 bases from V and 3 bases from J, with 13 bases between. The CDR3 here is CASRVVPTTDTQYF. CDR3 sequence (DNA): TGTGCCAGCAGAGTCGTCCCCACGACAGATACGCAGTATTTT.

A few counts support this clone. This rearrangement joins TRBV27 to TRBJ1-2; D gene uncertain. The CDR3 contains 17 residues. V lost 0 bases to trimming and J lost 4 bases, with 18 bases between them. CDR1 and CDR2 (germline): MNHEY, SMNVEV (reference sequence). The CDR3: CASSLSKRADWFYGYTF. In nucleotides, the CDR3 is TGTGCCAGCAGTTTATCGAAAAGGGCGGATTGGTTCTATGGCTACACCTTC.

The chain recombines TRBV7-2 with TRBJ1-2; 8 nucleotides line up with TRBD1. This CDR3 has 13 residues. CDR1 is SGHTA, CDR2 FQGNSA, per germline. V gave up 3 bases and J gave up 4 bases; unmatched junction bases: 1. The CDR3 DNA sequence: TGTGCCAGCAGCTTTACAGGGGGCTATGGCTACACCTTC. This codes for CASSFTGGYGYTF.

On this clone itself: The sample has other DNA sequences that encode this CDR3 too. The chain has TRBV30 and TRBJ1-1; no firm D call. CDR1 and CDR2 from the germline V gene are GTSNPN and SVGIG (reference sequence). This CDR3 has 13 amino acids. V was trimmed by 0 bases and J by 1 base, leaving 6 bases between them. The CDR3 reads CAWSVSWNTEAFF. The DNA for the CDR3 is TGTGCCTGGAGTGTCTCGTGGAACACTGAAGCTTTCTTT. Supplemented by reference TRBV30 and TRBJ1-1, the full variable domain reads SQTIHQWPATLVQPVGSPLSLECTVEGTSNPNLYWYRQAAGRGLQLLFYSVGIGQISSEVPQNLSASRPQDRQFILSSKKLLLSDSGFYLCAWSVSWNTEAFFGQGTRLTVV.

The table lists this clone with a count of one. This chain links TRBV30 with TRBJ2-5; 13 nucleotides line up with TRBD2. Germline CDR1 GTSNPN, CDR2 SVGIG (reference sequence). The CDR3 length is 16 residues. The J segment lost 3 bases and the V segment lost 3 bases, leaving 7 bases of the junction unmatched. CDR3 bases: TGTGCCTGGAGCCCCGCGGGACTAGCGGGGAAAGAGACCCAGTACTTC. Protein product: CAWSPAGLAGKETQYF.

J is TRBJ2-3 and V is TRBV5-1; no definite D call. V was trimmed by 1 base and J by 3 bases, leaving 9 bases between them. Germline CDR1 is SGHRS and CDR2 is YFSETQ. This CDR3 is built from 14 residues. The DNA of the CDR3 is TGCGCCAGCAGCTTGAGTGATCTTACAGATACGCAGTATTTT. It translates to CASSLSDLTDTQYF. Combining the CDR3 with reference TRBV5-1 and TRBJ2-3 gives the whole variable domain KAGVTQTPRYLIKTRGQQVTLSCSPISGHRSVSWYQQTPGQGLQFLFEYFSETQRNKGNFPGRFSGRQFSNSRSEMNVSTLELGDSALYLCASSLSDLTDTQYFGPGTRLTVL.

The chain joins TRBV19 to TRBJ2-1; weak D call: TRBD2 (5 bases). The germline V and J ends were trimmed by 7 bases and 5 bases, with 12 bases remaining between them. Germline-derived CDR1 and CDR2 are LNHDA and SQIVND (reference sequence). The CDR3 consists of 13 residues. CDR3 bases: TGTGCCAGTATTGCGAGGAGGAACAATGAGCAGTTCTTC. This sequence encodes CASIARRNNEQFF.

This clone was seen once. The rearrangement uses TRBV4-1 and TRBJ1-4, with 7 nucleotides matching TRBD1. This CDR3 is 15 amino acids long. Germline loops: CDR1 MGHRA, CDR2 YSYEKL. The trim removed 4 bases at V and 6 bases at J, leaving 8 bases unmatched. The CDR3 spells CASSPHRGRDEKLFF. The CDR3 region has the DNA TGCGCCAGCAGCCCCCACAGGGGTCGGGATGAAAAACTGTTTTTT.

A few counts support this clone. The CDR3: CAWSETVNTEAFF. In DNA form, the CDR3 reads TGTGCCTGGAGTGAGACGGTCAACACTGAAGCTTTCTTT. This rearrangement joins TRBV30 to TRBJ1-1, with D unclear. V lost 1 base and J 2 bases, leaving 8 bases between the germline ends. The CDR3 spans 13 residues. The germline CDR1 and CDR2 sequences are GTSNPN and SVGIG (reference sequence).

V usage is TRBV30 and J usage is TRBJ2-7; D is uncertain. Trimming removed 7 bases from V and 3 bases from J, with 13 bases in between. Looked up from germline, CDR1 is GTSNPN and CDR2 is SVGIG (reference sequence). The CDR3 has 12 residues. The DNA of the CDR3 is TGTGCCTTTTCAAGGGCTGGCTACGAGCAGTACTTC. It specifies CAFSRAGYEQYF.

This chain joins TRBV5-6 and TRBJ2-7; D uncertain. Trimming shortened V by 6 bases and J by 2 bases, and 15 bases separated the two germline ends. Germline V lookup: CDR1 SGHDT, CDR2 YYEEEE. CDR3 length: 14 amino acids. CDR3 coding DNA: TGTGCCAGCAACCATGCCGGGCGGACCTACGAGCAGTACTTC. Its protein product is CASNHAGRTYEQYF.

This clone has just a few counts. Here the CDR3 reads CASSLVYSPLHF. DNA of the CDR3: TGTGCCAGCAGCTTAGTTTATTCACCCCTCCACTTT. V is TRBV11-2 and J is TRBJ1-6; D is unclear. The V gene's germline CDR1 is SGHAT and CDR2 FQNNGV. There are 12 residues in the CDR3. Trimming left V 1 base short and J 8 bases short, with 3 bases between.

This clone was picked up a small number of times. The chain combines TRBV10-3 with TRBJ2-3; 8 nucleotides agree with TRBD2. Unmatched junction bases numbered 5, after V lost 6 bases and J lost 3 bases. The CDR3 totals 14 residues. Germline V gene data show CDR1 as ENHRY and CDR2 as SYGVKD. The CDR3 sequence: CAIRERGRTDTQYF. In DNA form, the CDR3 reads TGTGCCATCAGAGAGCGGGGGAGGACAGATACGCAGTATTTT.

The CDR3 DNA reads TGCAGCGTTGCGAGGGGGCAGGACTATGGCTACACCTTC. It yields the protein CSVARGQDYGYTF. The rearrangement joins TRBV29-1 to TRBJ1-2; 7 bases fit TRBD1. The CDR3 runs to 13 residues. CDR1 and CDR2 (germline): SQVTM, ANQGSEA. The trim removed 4 bases at V and 3 bases at J, leaving 5 bases unmatched.

This clone was seen more than once but under ten times. The V gene is TRBV6-5, the J gene TRBJ1-2; TRBD1 aligns across 7 bases. Germline V gene lookup returns CDR1 MNHEY and CDR2 SVGAGI. Trimming took 4 bases from V and 7 from J; bases not matched to a gene: 12. This CDR3 is built from 15 residues. CDR3 DNA sequence: TGTGCCAGCAGTTGGAGGGAGACCCGGACAGGTGGCTACACCTTC. Translating gives CASSWRETRTGGYTF.

The genes are TRBV5-1 and TRBJ2-7, with a possible D match to TRBD1 (6 bases). Between the trimmed V and J ends, which lost 4 bases and 1 base, there was a span of 18 bases. Per the germline V gene, CDR1 is SGHRS and CDR2 is YFSETQ. The CDR3 spans 16 residues. CDR3 coding DNA: TGCGCCAGCAGCCCGCAAGACAGGTTATCTTCCTACGAGCAGTACTTC. It encodes CASSPQDRLSSYEQYF. The full variable domain, completed using reference TRBV5-1 and TRBJ2-7, is KAGVTQTPRYLIKTRGQQVTLSCSPISGHRSVSWYQQTPGQGLQFLFEYFSETQRNKGNFPGRFSGRQFSNSRSEMNVSTLELGDSALYLCASSPQDRLSSYEQYFGPGTRLTVT.